These 13 T cell receptor beta chains were all obtained from the same sample, sequenced in a study of T cells in pancreatic ductal adenocarcinoma. Measured with immunoSEQ multiplex PCR; TCRdb has only the in-frame clones, and not every one. Of about 12,000 clones listed, roughly 89% were seen once; the top ten hold less than 20%. Surgery without prior neoadjuvant therapy was the treatment of the selected pancreatic ductal adenocarcinoma patients. The sequenced sample consisted of PBMCs. These receptors were obtained from a human donor with pancreatic ductal adenocarcinoma.

The chain joins TRBV9 to TRBJ2-1; TRBD2 agrees at 12 bases. V was pared by 4 bases and J by 6 bases, with 5 bases of the junction left unmatched. The CDR3 has 15 residues. From germline, CDR1 is SGDLS and CDR2 YYNGEE. This chain's CDR3 is CASSTSSGRANEQFF. The CDR3, as DNA: TGTGCCAGCAGCACATCTAGCGGGAGGGCCAATGAGCAGTTCTTC.

A few counts support this clone. The chain couples TRBV6-5 to TRBJ2-2; 7 positions agree with TRBD1. Germline trimming cut 6 bases from V and 1 base from J; bases unmatched to any gene: 5. The CDR3 spans 15 residues. Per the germline V gene, CDR1 is MNHEY and CDR2 is SVGAGI. The CDR3 spells CASRTGFWNTGELFF. Here the CDR3 DNA reads TGTGCCAGCAGGACAGGGTTTTGGAACACCGGGGAGCTGTTTTTT.

The rearrangement links TRBV10-3 to TRBJ1-2; TRBD1 is a possible D gene (5 bases). Looked up from germline, CDR1 is ENHRY and CDR2 is SYGVKD. V gave up 3 bases and J gave up 2 bases, with 13 bases separating them. The CDR3 totals 15 residues. The CDR3 loop reads CAISDLPDRNYGYTF. DNA of the CDR3: TGTGCCATCAGTGACCTCCCCGACAGAAACTATGGCTACACCTTC.

The chain carries TRBV7-2 and TRBJ1-5, with D tentatively TRBD1 (5 bases). CDR1 is SGHTA, CDR2 FQGNSA, per germline. V was clipped by 5 bases and J by 2 bases, with 10 bases between them. The CDR3 extends over 14 amino acids. The CDR3 region has the DNA TGTGCCAGCAGCCCGGACATAGGCAATCAGCCCCAGCATTTT. Translation gives CASSPDIGNQPQHF.

The chain carries TRBV2 and TRBJ1-2; perhaps TRBD1 as D (6 bases). Germline CDR1 reads SNHLY; CDR2 reads FYNNEI. Trimming shortened V by 7 bases and J by 0 bases, and 12 bases separated the two germline ends. This CDR3 region has 14 residues. The CDR3 reads CASTWDTPNYGYTF. The CDR3 region has the DNA TGTGCCAGCACTTGGGACACCCCTAACTATGGCTACACCTTC.

This chain uses TRBV29-1 with TRBJ2-5; D is unclear. The CDR3 loop spans 13 amino acids. Looked up from germline, CDR1 is SQVTM and CDR2 is ANQGSEA. V lost 8 bases, J lost 2 bases, and 15 bases lay in between. The CDR3 DNA follows: TGCAGCTCCTCTAACGGTAATCAAGAGACCCAGTACTTC. Translating gives CSSSNGNQETQYF.

This chain joins TRBV18 and TRBJ2-7; D not certain. Germline V gene lookup returns CDR1 KGHSH and CDR2 LQKENI. Trimming removed 8 bases at V and 5 bases at J, with 13 bases between. The CDR3 runs 12 residues. CDR3 amino acids: CASRSSSHEQYF. DNA for the CDR3: TGTGCCAGCAGATCTAGTTCCCACGAGCAGTACTTC.

The V gene is TRBV29-1, the J gene TRBJ2-1; 8 positions match TRBD1. This CDR3 has 16 residues. Germline CDR1 reads SQVTM; CDR2 reads ANQGSEA. V shed 2 bases and J 6 bases; nucleotides not matched to a gene: 12. The CDR3 sequence: CSVELLDRAVSNEQFF. The CDR3 coding sequence is TGCAGCGTTGAACTGTTGGACAGGGCGGTTTCCAATGAGCAGTTCTTC.

The chain joins TRBV9 to TRBJ2-2; D possibly corresponds to TRBD1 (6 bases). The germline V gene encodes CDR1 SGDLS and CDR2 YYNGEE. This CDR3 region has 18 residues. V was cut by 2 bases and J by 0 bases, with 17 bases left in between. DNA of the CDR3: TGTGCCAGCAGCGTTGCTGGTGGGGGCGTCTCGAACACCGGGGAGCTGTTTTTT. This gives the protein CASSVAGGGVSNTGELFF.

This clone was recorded only once. The chain uses TRBV27 and TRBJ2-2; 7 nucleotides align to TRBD2. Germline assignment: CDR1 MNHEY and CDR2 SMNVEV (reference sequence). V gave up 5 bases and J gave up 7 bases; unmatched junction bases: 7. The CDR3 is 14 residues long. CDR3 coding DNA: TGTGCCAGCAGTACCATTGGGGGGGTCGGGGAGCTGTTTTTT. Its translation is CASSTIGGVGELFF.

The sample holds one count of this clone. The chain employs TRBV5-5 and TRBJ2-6; no definite D call. V lost 1 base and J 0 bases, leaving 8 bases between the germline ends. There are 16 residues in the CDR3. Per germline, CDR1 SGHKS and CDR2 YYEKEE (reference sequence). CDR3 sequence: CASSLSDFSGANVLTF. CDR3 DNA: TGTGCCAGCAGCTTGTCTGACTTCTCTGGGGCCAACGTCCTGACTTTC.

The chain employs TRBV6-5 and TRBJ1-2; D unclear. This CDR3 spans 15 amino acids. V lost 0 bases and J lost 3, with 11 bases in between. The germline V gene has CDR1 MNHEY and CDR2 SVGAGI. The CDR3 is CASSYSVPADYGYTF. CDR3 in DNA: TGTGCCAGCAGTTACTCTGTCCCCGCGGACTATGGCTACACCTTC.

The chain combines TRBV5-5 with TRBJ1-1, with a weak D call TRBD1 (6 bases). Looked up from germline, CDR1 is SGHKS and CDR2 is YYEKEE (reference sequence). This CDR3 region has 14 residues. Trimming stripped 3 bases from V and 6 bases from J, with 15 bases between. As DNA, the CDR3 is TGTGCCAGCAGCTCCTACCAGGGGTCCTCTGAAGCTTTCTTT. The encoded protein is CASSSYQGSSEAFF.